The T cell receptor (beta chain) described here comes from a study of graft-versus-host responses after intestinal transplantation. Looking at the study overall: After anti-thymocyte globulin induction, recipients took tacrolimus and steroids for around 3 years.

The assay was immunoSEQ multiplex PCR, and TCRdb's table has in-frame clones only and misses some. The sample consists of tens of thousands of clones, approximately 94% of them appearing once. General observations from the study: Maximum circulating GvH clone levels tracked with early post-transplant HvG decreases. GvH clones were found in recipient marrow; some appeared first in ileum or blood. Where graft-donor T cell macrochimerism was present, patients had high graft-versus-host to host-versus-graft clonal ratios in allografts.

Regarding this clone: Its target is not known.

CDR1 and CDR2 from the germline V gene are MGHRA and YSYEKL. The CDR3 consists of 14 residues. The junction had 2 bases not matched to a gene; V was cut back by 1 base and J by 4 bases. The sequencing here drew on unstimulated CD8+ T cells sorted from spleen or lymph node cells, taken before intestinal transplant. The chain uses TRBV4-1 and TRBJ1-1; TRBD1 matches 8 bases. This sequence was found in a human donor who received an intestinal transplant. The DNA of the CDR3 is TGCGCCAGCAGCCAAGTGACAGGGGCCACTGAAGCTTTCTTT. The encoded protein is CASSQVTGATEAFF.